These 27 T cell receptor beta chains originate from one sample sequenced in a study of T cells in Graves' hyperthyroidism and ophthalmopathy. RNA transcripts were the template for amplifying TCR beta CDR3 regions. Initially, a first-round RT-PCR of the TCR CDR3 employed the HTBI primer set. TCRdb recomputed calls from the multiplex PCR reads with MiXCR, one row per CDR3 protein. This table has around 500,000 distinct CDR3 sequences, around 15% appearing once. Sequenced sample: blood. These receptors all stem from a woman aged 40 to 50 with Graves' hyperthyroidism.

This clonotype was picked up many times. The gene calls are TRBV29-1 and TRBJ2-1, with 13 bases lining up with TRBD2. The CDR3 runs 19 residues. Trimming removed 0 bases from V and 0 bases from J; junction bases left unmatched: 8. Looked up from germline, CDR1 is SQVTM and CDR2 is ANQGSEA. The CDR3 DNA reads as TGCAGCGTTGAAGACCTACTAGCGGGAGGGCCGGGCTCCTACAATGAGCAGTTCTTC. Translating gives CSVEDLLAGGPGSYNEQFF.

This clonotype was seen at least ten times. The V and J genes are TRBV3-1 and TRBJ1-6; 7 bases fit TRBD1. The CDR3 is made up of 15 amino acids. V gave up 7 bases and J gave up 9 bases; unmatched junction bases: 12. CDR1 and CDR2 (germline): LGHDT, YNNKEL (reference sequence). The CDR3 DNA reads TGTGCCAGCACCCGGGACAGCATAGGGAGTTCACCCCTCCACTTT. Translating it yields CASTRDSIGSSPLHF. The whole variable domain, filled in from reference TRBV3-1 and TRBJ1-6, reads DTAVSQTPKYLVTQMGNDKSIKCEQNLGHDTMYWYKQDSKKFLKIMFSYNNKELIINETVPNRFSPKSPDKAHLNLHINSLELGDSAVYFCASTRDSIGSSPLHFGNGTRLTVT.

This clonotype has a count of ten or more. The chain joins TRBV3-1 to TRBJ1-5; 8 bases are a match to TRBD1. The CDR3 spans 16 residues. Germline CDR1 LGHDT, CDR2 YNNKEL (reference sequence). J lost 4 bases, V lost 1 base, and 6 bases had no gene match. This chain's CDR3 is CASSQGGQGRNQPQHF. CDR3 bases: TGTGCCAGCAGCCAAGGCGGACAGGGTAGGAATCAGCCCCAGCATTTT.

The V and J genes are TRBV15 and TRBJ2-1; D is possibly TRBD1 (6 bases). Germline V CDR1 and CDR2: LNHNV, YYDKDF (reference sequence). The CDR3 runs 15 residues. Trimming pared 0 bases from V and 4 bases from J, leaving 10 bases between. The CDR3 here is CATSRDVQGYNEQFF. The CDR3 coding sequence is TGTGCCACCAGCAGAGATGTACAGGGTTACAATGAGCAGTTCTTC.

The table lists this clonotype with many counts. This chain links TRBV7-8 with TRBJ2-3; D unresolved. Trimming took 5 bases from V and 12 from J, leaving 18 bases between them. The germline CDR1 and CDR2 sequences are SGHVS and FQNEAQ. The CDR3 extends over 13 amino acids. The CDR3 DNA is TGTGCCAGCAGCCAAGAAGACAAGCGAGCTCAGTATTTT. Its protein is CASSQEDKRAQYF.

In regard to this clonotype: This may stem from a read error, because a much larger clone lies one nucleotide away. V gene TRBV6-1 combines with J gene TRBJ2-5; no definite D call. Germline V gene lookup returns CDR1 MNHNS and CDR2 SASEGT. The CDR3 runs to 15 residues. The ends were cut back, 1 base at V and 4 bases at J, with 13 bases in the middle. Here the CDR3 DNA reads TGTGCCAGCAGTGAAGGGTGGCAGTACCGAGAGACCCAGTACTTC. Translated: CASSEGWQYRETQYF.

The chain uses TRBV6-1 and TRBJ2-1; the match to TRBD2 covers 10 bases. Germline CDR1 is MNHNS and CDR2 is SASEGT. V was pared by 6 bases and J by 3 bases, with 8 bases of the junction left unmatched. The CDR3 has 16 amino acids. CDR3 loop: CASSLSGRPHYNEQFF. For the CDR3, the DNA is TGTGCCAGCAGCCTTAGCGGGAGGCCGCACTACAATGAGCAGTTCTTC.

V usage is TRBV5-4 and J usage is TRBJ2-7; tentatively, D is TRBD2 (6 bases). V was clipped by 0 bases and J by 3 bases, with 13 bases between them. CDR3 length: 15 residues. The germline V gene encodes CDR1 SGHNT and CDR2 YYREEE (reference sequence). The CDR3 here is CASSLGGARLYEQYF. CDR3 DNA sequence: TGTGCCAGCAGCTTGGGCGGGGCGCGACTCTACGAGCAGTACTTC. Full variable domain (missing parts from reference TRBV5-4 and TRBJ2-7): ETGVTQSPTHLIKTRGQQVTLRCSSQSGHNTVSWYQQALGQGPQFIFQYYREEENGRGNFPPRFSGLQFPNYSSELNVNALELDDSALYLCASSLGGARLYEQYFGPGTRLTVT.

This clonotype was observed at least ten times. The DNA of the CDR3 is TGCAGTGCTAGAGACCTCGGGACAGGGGCCGTCACACAAGAGACCCAGTACTTC. Protein product: CSARDLGTGAVTQETQYF. The chain is built from TRBV20-1 and TRBJ2-5; TRBD1 aligns across 10 bases. Trimming cost V 0 bases and J 2 bases; bases outside gene matches: 12. Germline CDR1 DFQATT, CDR2 SNEGSKA (reference sequence). The CDR3 loop spans 18 amino acids.

In this sample, this clonotype turned up a few times. V gene TRBV28 combines with J gene TRBJ1-5; D may be TRBD1 (5 bases). V lost 1 base and J lost 0, with 10 bases in between. This CDR3 region has 16 residues. In germline, CDR1 is MDHEN, CDR2 SYDVKM. The CDR3 nucleotides read TGTGCCAGCAGTTTATCGTGGGGCTTTAGCAATCAGCCCCAGCATTTT. Translated, it gives CASSLSWGFSNQPQHF.

The chain recombines TRBV2 with TRBJ2-7; TRBD1 agrees at 7 bases. V trimming: 3 bases; J trimming: 6 bases; junction bases outside the gene matches: 2. This CDR3 is built from 12 residues. The germline CDR1 and CDR2 sequences are SNHLY and FYNNEI. CDR3 amino acids: CASSDDRVEQYF. Written as DNA, the CDR3 is TGTGCCAGCAGTGACGACAGGGTCGAGCAGTACTTC.

Comments on this clonotype: This may be a read error: a much more frequent sequence differs by one nucleotide. The chain combines TRBV5-1 with TRBJ2-7, with a possible D match to TRBD2 (5 bases). The CDR3 covers 13 residues. The germline V gene has CDR1 SGHRS and CDR2 YFSETQ. Here the CDR3 DNA reads TGCGCCGGCAGCTTGTACGGGACCTACGAGCAGTACTTC. Residues: CAGSLYGTYEQYF.

The V gene is TRBV19, the J gene TRBJ2-2; 7 bases match TRBD1. V lost 3 bases and J lost 6; bases outside the gene matches: 4. Germline V gene sequence: CDR1 LNHDA, CDR2 SQIVND (reference sequence). The CDR3 runs 14 residues. The CDR3 loop is CASSIQGEAGELFF. Here the CDR3 DNA reads TGTGCCAGTAGTATCCAGGGGGAAGCCGGGGAGCTGTTTTTT.

This clonotype was seen many times. The rearrangement links TRBV3-1 to TRBJ2-1; D gene uncertain. V lost 0 bases, J lost 0 bases, and 3 bases lay in between. CDR1 and CDR2 (germline): LGHDT, YNNKEL (reference sequence). CDR3 size: 14 residues. As DNA, the CDR3 is TGTGCCAGCAGCCAAGATATCTCCTACAATGAGCAGTTCTTC. Translated, it gives CASSQDISYNEQFF.

The sample holds a few counts of this clonotype. The rearrangement links TRBV7-9 to TRBJ1-6; D call uncertain. There are 15 residues in the CDR3. V lost 0 bases, J lost 5 bases, and 8 bases lay in between. The V gene's germline CDR1 is SEHNR and CDR2 FQNEAQ (reference sequence). CDR3 residues: CASSLALLDNSPLHF. The CDR3 bases are TGTGCCAGCAGCTTAGCGCTCTTAGATAATTCACCCCTCCACTTT. Variable domain in full (rest from reference TRBV7-9 and TRBJ1-6): DTGVSQNPRHKITKRGQNVTFRCDPISEHNRLYWYRQTLGQGPEFLTYFQNEAQLEKSRLLSDRFSAERPKGSFSTLEIQRTEQGDSAMYLCASSLALLDNSPLHFGNGTRLTVT.

This clonotype was recorded at least ten times. This chain uses TRBV20-1 with TRBJ2-5, with D perhaps TRBD2 (6 bases). This CDR3 has 16 amino acids. Trimming left V 0 bases short and J 5 bases short, with 19 bases between. The germline V gene encodes CDR1 DFQATT and CDR2 SNEGSKA (reference sequence). CDR3 sequence (DNA): TGCAGTGCTAGAGAACCAAGTAGCGGCTGGGGGGAGACCCAGTACTTC. Encoded protein: CSAREPSSGWGETQYF.

This clonotype was counted only a few times. The V and J genes are TRBV7-9 and TRBJ2-5; 13 nucleotides match TRBD2. Germline values: CDR1 SEHNR, CDR2 FQNEAQ (reference sequence). V lost 5 bases and J lost 2; bases outside the gene matches: 8. The CDR3 extends over 17 amino acids. The CDR3 DNA reads as TGTGCCAGCAGCCCGACTAGCGGGAGGATATTACAAGAGACCCAGTACTTC. It translates to CASSPTSGRILQETQYF. The whole variable domain, filled in from reference TRBV7-9 and TRBJ2-5, reads DTGVSQNPRHKITKRGQNVTFRCDPISEHNRLYWYRQTLGQGPEFLTYFQNEAQLEKSRLLSDRFSAERPKGSFSTLEIQRTEQGDSAMYLCASSPTSGRILQETQYFGPGTRLLVL.

The rearrangement links TRBV6-2 or TRBV6-3 to TRBJ1-4; D is unresolved. The V end lost 5 bases, the J end lost 4 bases, and 8 bases lay between the germline ends. Germline V gene data show CDR1 as MNHEY and CDR2 as SVGEGT. There are 13 residues in the CDR3. Here the CDR3 reads CASSMWLNEKLFF. As DNA, the CDR3 is TGTGCCAGCAGTATGTGGCTTAATGAAAAACTGTTTTTT.

This clonotype was seen only a few times. The chain combines TRBV29-1 with TRBJ1-1; D is ambiguous. This CDR3 has 10 residues. Trimming left V 3 bases short and J 9 bases short, with 8 bases between. Germline CDR1 SQVTM, CDR2 ANQGSEA. In DNA, the CDR3 is TGCAGCGTTGAGTCGGGGAAAGCTTTCTTT. This encodes CSVESGKAFF.

This clonotype was observed many times. The chain couples TRBV4-1 to TRBJ1-1; D gene uncertain. The CDR3 length is 15 residues. Germline V lookup: CDR1 MGHRA, CDR2 YSYEKL. The V end was cut by 1 base, the J end by 1 base, with 10 bases between. The chain's CDR3 is CASSQVVSTNTEAFF. As DNA, the CDR3 is TGCGCCAGCAGCCAAGTGGTGAGCACGAACACTGAAGCTTTCTTT.

This chain joins TRBV7-9 and TRBJ2-6; maybe TRBD1 (6 bases). Trimming pared 5 bases from V and 0 bases from J, leaving 17 bases between. This CDR3 region has 18 residues. CDR1 SEHNR and CDR2 FQNEAQ come from the germline V gene (reference sequence). CDR3 sequence (DNA): TGTGCCAGCAGCCTAGAGCGGACAGACAGCTCTGGGGCCAACGTCCTGACTTTC. It is translated as CASSLERTDSSGANVLTF.

CDR3 nucleotides: TGTGCCAGCAGCCACAGCCAAGAGACCCAGTACTTC. Translated, it gives CASSHSQETQYF. The chain combines TRBV6-1 with TRBJ2-5; no clear D gene. The V end was cut by 6 bases, the J end by 1 base, with 6 bases between. The CDR3 covers 12 residues. Germline V gene lookup returns CDR1 MNHNS and CDR2 SASEGT.

This clonotype was observed at least ten times. The chain employs TRBV10-2 and TRBJ1-2; tentatively, D is TRBD1 (5 bases). Germline values: CDR1 WSHSY, CDR2 SAAADI. V shed 8 bases and J shed 4 bases, with 20 bases lying between them. The length of the CDR3 is 15 residues. The DNA for the CDR3 is TGCGCCAGCCGCAGGGTAGAGGCGTCCTTCTATGGCTACACCTTC. Translated, it gives CASRRVEASFYGYTF.

The chain links TRBV3-1 to TRBJ2-3; 10 bases line up with TRBD2. Germline CDR1 is LGHDT and CDR2 is YNNKEL (reference sequence). After removal of 4 bases from V and 6 bases from J, the junction contained 16 bases not matched to a gene. The CDR3 loop spans 18 amino acids. CDR3 bases: TGTGCCAGCAGCCGTGGAGCTAGCGGGAGTCCGTCGACGGATACGCAGTATTTT. This gives the protein CASSRGASGSPSTDTQYF.

This clonotype came up a few times. The chain links TRBV29-1 to TRBJ2-7, with TRBD1 matching 12 bases. J gave up 5 bases and V 6 bases, and 8 bases lay outside the gene matches. Germline CDR1 reads SQVTM; CDR2 reads ANQGSEA. The CDR3 covers 14 residues. CDR3 in DNA: TGCAGCGTCGCTACGGGACAGGGGGCCAACGAGCAGTACTTC. Its protein is CSVATGQGANEQYF.

CDR3 amino acids: CSARGSSGRGKETQYF. The CDR3, as DNA: TGCAGTGCTAGAGGGTCTAGCGGGAGAGGGAAAGAGACCCAGTACTTC. This rearrangement joins TRBV20-1 to TRBJ2-5, with 10 bases fitting TRBD2. Germline lookup yields CDR1 DFQATT and CDR2 SNEGSKA (reference sequence). V shed 1 base and J 3 bases; nucleotides not matched to a gene: 8. This CDR3 contains 16 residues.

This clonotype was found a few times. This chain uses TRBV19 with TRBJ2-1, with D hard to call. V lost 4 bases and J 3 bases, leaving 10 bases between the germline ends. The CDR3 sequence is 14 residues long. Germline V gene data show CDR1 as LNHDA and CDR2 as SQIVND (reference sequence). CDR3 in amino acids: CASSSGQDYNEQFF. The CDR3 nucleotides read TGTGCCAGTAGTAGCGGCCAGGACTACAATGAGCAGTTCTTC. The whole variable domain, remainder taken from reference TRBV19 and TRBJ2-1, is DGGITQSPKYLFRKEGQNVTLSCEQNLNHDAMYWYRQDPGQGLRLIYYSQIVNDFQKGDIAEGYSVSREKKESFPLTVTSAQKNPTAFYLCASSSGQDYNEQFFGPGTRLTVL.